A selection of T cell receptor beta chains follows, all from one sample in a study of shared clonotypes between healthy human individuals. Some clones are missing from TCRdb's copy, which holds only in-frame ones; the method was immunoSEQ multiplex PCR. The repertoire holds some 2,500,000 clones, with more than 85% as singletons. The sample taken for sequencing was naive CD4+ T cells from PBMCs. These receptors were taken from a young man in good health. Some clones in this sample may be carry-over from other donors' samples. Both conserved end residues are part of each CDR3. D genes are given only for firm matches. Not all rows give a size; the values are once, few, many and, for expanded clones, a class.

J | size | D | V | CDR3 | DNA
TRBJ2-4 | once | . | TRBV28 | CASSSRGLAKNIQYF | TGTGCCAGCAGTTCGAGGGGACTAGCCAAAAACATTCAGTACTTC
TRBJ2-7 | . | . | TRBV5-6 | CASSWVAGTYEQYF | TGTGCCAGCAGCTGGGTTGCGGGTACCTACGAGCAGTACTTC
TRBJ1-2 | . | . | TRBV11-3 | CASSRPGHYGYTF | TGTGCCAGCAGCCGACCAGGGCACTATGGCTACACCTTC
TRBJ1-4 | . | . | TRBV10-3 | CAIRGQGDEKLFF | TGTGCCATCAGGGGGCAGGGAGATGAAAAACTGTTTTTT
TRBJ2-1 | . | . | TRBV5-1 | CASSGVAGLNNEQFF | TGCGCCAGCAGCGGGGTTGCGGGGCTGAACAATGAGCAGTTCTTC
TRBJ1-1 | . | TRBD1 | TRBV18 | CASSTPGQVEAFF | TGTGCCAGCTCAACTCCGGGACAGGTTGAAGCTTTCTTT
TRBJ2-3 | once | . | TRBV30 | CAWSAAVPDTQYF | TGTGCCTGGAGTGCGGCCGTTCCAGATACGCAGTATTTT
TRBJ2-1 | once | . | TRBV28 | CATDSYNEQFF | TGTGCCACCGACTCCTACAATGAGCAGTTCTTC
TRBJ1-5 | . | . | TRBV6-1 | CASSEAPLNQPQHF | TGTGCCAGCAGTGAAGCCCCTCTCAATCAGCCCCAGCATTTT
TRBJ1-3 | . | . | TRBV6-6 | CASSQGSTGNTIYF | TGTGCCAGCAGTCAGGGTAGCACTGGAAACACCATATATTTT
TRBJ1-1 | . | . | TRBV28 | CASSLFRGRGTEAFF | TGTGCCAGCAGTTTATTTAGGGGTCGGGGCACTGAAGCTTTCTTT
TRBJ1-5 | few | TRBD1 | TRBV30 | CAWSVQGNQPQHF | TGTGCCTGGAGTGTACAGGGGAATCAGCCCCAGCATTTT
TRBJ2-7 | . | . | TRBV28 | CASTKGGRGLEQYF | TGTGCCAGCACCAAGGGAGGGAGGGGGCTCGAGCAGTACTTC
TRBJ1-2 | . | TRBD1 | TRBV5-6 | CASSLGQGEDGYTF | TGTGCCAGCAGCCTGGGACAGGGGGAGGATGGCTACACCTTC
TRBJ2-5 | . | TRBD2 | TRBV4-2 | CASSQGTSGRRGKTQYF | TGTGCCAGCAGCCAAGGGACTAGCGGACGAAGGGGGAAGACCCAGTACTTC
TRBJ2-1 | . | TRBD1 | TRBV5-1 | CASSRQGDSYNEQFF | TGCGCCAGCAGCCGACAGGGTGATTCCTACAATGAGCAGTTCTTC
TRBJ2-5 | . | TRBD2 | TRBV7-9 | CASTDGGKETQYF | TGTGCCAGCACCGACGGGGGGAAAGAGACCCAGTACTTC
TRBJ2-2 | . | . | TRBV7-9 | CASSSATDGRELFF | TGTGCCAGCAGCTCAGCCACGGACGGGCGGGAGCTGTTTTTT
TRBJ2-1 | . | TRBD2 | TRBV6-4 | CASSIGLRGGEQFF | TGTGCCAGCAGTATTGGGCTGCGGGGGGGAGAGCAGTTCTTC
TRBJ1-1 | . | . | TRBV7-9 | CASSLFAGSGTEAFF | TGTGCCAGCAGCTTATTCGCAGGGTCGGGCACTGAAGCTTTCTTT
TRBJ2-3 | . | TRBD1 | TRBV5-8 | CASSFLRTGYDTQYF | TGTGCCAGCAGCTTTTTGCGGACAGGGTACGATACGCAGTATTTT
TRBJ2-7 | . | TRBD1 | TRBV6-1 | CASSGTGGKAYEQYF | TGTGCCAGCAGTGGGACAGGGGGAAAAGCCTACGAGCAGTACTTC
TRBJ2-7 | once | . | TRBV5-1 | CASSRDRAETTGEQYF | TGCGCCAGCAGTAGAGACCGAGCGGAGACGACTGGGGAGCAGTACTTC
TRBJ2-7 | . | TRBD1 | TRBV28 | CASSEDRAYEQYF | TGTGCCAGCAGCGAGGACAGGGCCTACGAGCAGTACTTC
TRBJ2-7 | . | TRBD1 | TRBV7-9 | CASTDRTRAEQYF | TGTGCCAGCACGGACAGGACTCGGGCCGAGCAGTACTTC
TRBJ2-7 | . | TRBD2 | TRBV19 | CASSIDVAGETYEQYF | TGTGCCAGTAGTATAGATGTAGCGGGAGAAACCTACGAGCAGTACTTC
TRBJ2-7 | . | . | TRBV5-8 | CASDYVRPPYEQYF | TGTGCCAGCGATTACGTTCGTCCTCCCTACGAGCAGTACTTC
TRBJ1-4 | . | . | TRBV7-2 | CASSLKDGVGEKLFF | TGTGCCAGCAGCTTAAAGGACGGTGTGGGAGAAAAACTGTTTTTT
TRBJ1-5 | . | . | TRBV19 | CASSRERGYQPQHF | TGTGCCAGTAGTCGGGAGAGAGGGTATCAGCCCCAGCATTTT
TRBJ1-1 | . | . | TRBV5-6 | CASSLGAGTDEAFF | TGTGCCAGCAGCTTAGGCGCGGGTACAGATGAAGCTTTCTTT
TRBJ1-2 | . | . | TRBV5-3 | CARRTLNGYTF | TGTGCCAGAAGAACCCTGAATGGCTACACCTTC
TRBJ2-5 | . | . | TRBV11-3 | CASSPGPEETQYF | TGTGCCAGCAGCCCGGGGCCGGAGGAGACCCAGTACTTC
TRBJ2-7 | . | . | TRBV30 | CAWSVRGVLTSTGYSYEQYF | TGTGCCTGGAGTGTAAGGGGGGTCCTTACTTCAACAGGATATTCCTACGAGCAGTACTTC
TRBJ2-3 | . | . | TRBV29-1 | CSSGEHLSTDTQYF | TGCAGCTCCGGGGAACACCTTAGCACAGATACGCAGTATTTT
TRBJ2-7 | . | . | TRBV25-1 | CASSEPGGRSDYEQYF | TGTGCCAGCAGTGAACCGGGGGGCAGGAGTGACTACGAGCAGTACTTC
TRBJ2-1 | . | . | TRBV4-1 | CASSQGRGSSGANEQFF | TGCGCCAGCAGCCAAGGGAGAGGCTCAAGTGGGGCGAATGAGCAGTTCTTC
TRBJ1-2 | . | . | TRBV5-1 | CASSLDSGAPRAYTF | TGCGCCAGCAGCTTGGATTCAGGGGCCCCCCGGGCCTACACCTTC
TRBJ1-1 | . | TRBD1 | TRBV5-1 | CASSLEQGVFEAFF | TGCGCCAGCAGCTTGGAACAGGGGGTTTTTGAAGCTTTCTTT
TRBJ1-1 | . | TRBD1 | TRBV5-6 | CASSSPGQGNTEAFF | TGTGCCAGCAGCTCTCCCGGACAGGGTAACACTGAAGCTTTCTTT
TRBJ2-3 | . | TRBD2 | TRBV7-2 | CASSPGVAGGADTQYF | TGTGCCAGCAGCCCCGGGGTGGCGGGAGGGGCAGATACGCAGTATTTT
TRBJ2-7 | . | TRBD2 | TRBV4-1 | CASSQDTSGYTYEQYF | TGCGCCAGCAGCCAAGATACTAGCGGGTATACCTACGAGCAGTACTTC
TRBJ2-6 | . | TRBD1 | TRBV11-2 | CASSLAQGFGANVLTF | TGTGCCAGCAGCTTAGCACAGGGGTTCGGGGCCAACGTCCTGACTTTC
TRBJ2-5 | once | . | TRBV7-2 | CASSPDSETQYF | TGTGCCAGCAGCCCCGATTCGGAGACCCAGTACTTC
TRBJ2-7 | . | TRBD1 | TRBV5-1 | CASSLMGQGENEQYF | TGCGCCAGCAGCCTCATGGGACAGGGGGAAAACGAGCAGTACTTC
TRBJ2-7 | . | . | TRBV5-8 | CASKFQGYEQYF | TGTGCCAGCAAGTTCCAGGGGTACGAGCAGTACTTC
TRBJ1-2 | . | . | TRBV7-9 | CASSSTANYGYTF | TGTGCCAGCAGCTCGACGGCTAACTATGGCTACACCTTC
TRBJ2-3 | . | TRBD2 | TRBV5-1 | CASNSPPAGGSGGRADTQYF | TGCGCCAGCAACAGCCCCCCAGCGGGAGGTTCCGGGGGGCGTGCAGATACGCAGTATTTT
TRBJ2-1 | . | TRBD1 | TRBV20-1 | CSASDRVKQFF | TGCAGTGCTTCTGACAGGGTTAAGCAGTTCTTC
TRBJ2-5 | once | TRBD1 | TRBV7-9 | CASRWGTGQETQYF | TGTGCCAGCAGATGGGGGACAGGGCAAGAGACCCAGTACTTC
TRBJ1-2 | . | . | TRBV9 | CASSPTNGYGYTF | TGTGCCAGCAGCCCAACGAATGGCTATGGCTACACCTTC
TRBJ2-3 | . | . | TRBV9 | CASSVSTDTQYF | TGTGCCAGCAGCGTGTCCACAGATACGCAGTATTTT